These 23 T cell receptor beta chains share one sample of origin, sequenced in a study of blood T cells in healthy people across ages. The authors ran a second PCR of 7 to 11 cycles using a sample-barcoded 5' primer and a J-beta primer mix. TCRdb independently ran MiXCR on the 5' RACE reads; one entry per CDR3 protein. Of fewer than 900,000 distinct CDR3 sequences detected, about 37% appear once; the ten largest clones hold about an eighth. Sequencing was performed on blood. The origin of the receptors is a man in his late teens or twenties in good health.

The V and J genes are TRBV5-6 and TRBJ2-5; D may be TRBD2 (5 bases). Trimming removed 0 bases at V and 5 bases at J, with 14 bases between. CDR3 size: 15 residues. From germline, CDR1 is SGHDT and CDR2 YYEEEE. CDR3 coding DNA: TGTGCCAGCAGCTTGGGCAGCACCCGAGGGGAGACCCAGTACTTC. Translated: CASSLGSTRGETQYF.

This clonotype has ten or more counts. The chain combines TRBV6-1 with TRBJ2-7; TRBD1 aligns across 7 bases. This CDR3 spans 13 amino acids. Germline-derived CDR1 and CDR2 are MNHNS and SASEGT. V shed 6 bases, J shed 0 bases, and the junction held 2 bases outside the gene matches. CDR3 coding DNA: TGTGCCAGCAGCCGACAGGGCTCCTACGAGCAGTACTTC. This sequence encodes CASSRQGSYEQYF.

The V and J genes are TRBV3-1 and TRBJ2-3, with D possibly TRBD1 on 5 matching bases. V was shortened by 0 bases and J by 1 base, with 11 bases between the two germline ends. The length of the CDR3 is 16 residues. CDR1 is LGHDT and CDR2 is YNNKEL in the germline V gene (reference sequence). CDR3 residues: CASSQDVQGGTDTQYF. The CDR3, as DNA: TGTGCCAGCAGCCAAGATGTGCAGGGCGGCACAGATACGCAGTATTTT.

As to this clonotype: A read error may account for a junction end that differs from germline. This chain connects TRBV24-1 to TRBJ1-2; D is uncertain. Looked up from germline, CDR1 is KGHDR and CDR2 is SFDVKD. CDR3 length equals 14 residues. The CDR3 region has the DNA TGTGCCACCAGTGATATAAGGTCTAACTATGGATACACCTTC. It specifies CATSDIRSNYGYTF.

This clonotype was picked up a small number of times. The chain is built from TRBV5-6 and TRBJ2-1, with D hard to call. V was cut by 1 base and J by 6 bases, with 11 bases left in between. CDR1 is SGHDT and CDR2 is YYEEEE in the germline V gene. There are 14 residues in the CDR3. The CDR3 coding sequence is TGTGCCAGCAGCTTGTATGGCCCGATCAATGAGCAGTTCTTC. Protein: CASSLYGPINEQFF.

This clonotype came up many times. As DNA, the CDR3 is TGTGCCAGCAGTTACGTCGGCTACGAGCAGTACTTC. Translation gives CASSYVGYEQYF. J is TRBJ2-7 and V is TRBV6-2 or TRBV6-3, with D uncertain. Trimming took 2 bases from V and 3 from J, leaving 5 bases between them. This CDR3 is built from 12 residues. Germline loops: CDR1 MNHEY, CDR2 SVGEGT.

The CDR3: CASSPPIGQAIKETQYF. The CDR3 bases are TGTGCCAGCAGCCCTCCGATTGGACAGGCGATAAAAGAGACCCAGTACTTC. V usage is TRBV14 and J usage is TRBJ2-5; 7 bases fit TRBD1. Germline V gene lookup returns CDR1 SGHDN and CDR2 FVKESK. The CDR3 runs to 17 residues. Unmatched junction bases numbered 14, after V lost 4 bases and J lost 3 bases.

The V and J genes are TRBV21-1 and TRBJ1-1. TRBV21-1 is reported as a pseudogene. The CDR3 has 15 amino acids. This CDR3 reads CASSPRRKCLAEAFF. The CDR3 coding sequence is TGTGCCAGCAGCCCAAGAAGGAAGTGTCTTGCTGAAGCTTTCTTT.

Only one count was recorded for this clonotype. The CDR3 spells CASSPGQDASPPHF. CDR3 nucleotide sequence: TGTGCCAGCTCACCGGGACAGGACGCTTCACCTCCCCACTTT. V gene TRBV18 combines with J gene TRBJ1-6; 8 bases match TRBD1. The junction had 13 bases not matched to a gene; V was cut back by 3 bases and J by 18 bases. CDR3 length: 14 amino acids. CDR1 and CDR2 from the germline V gene are KGHSH and LQKENI.

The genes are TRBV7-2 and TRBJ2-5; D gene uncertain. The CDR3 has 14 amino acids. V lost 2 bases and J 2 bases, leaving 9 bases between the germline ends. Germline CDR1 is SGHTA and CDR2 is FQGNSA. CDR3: CASSLRPLQETQYF. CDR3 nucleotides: TGTGCCAGCAGCTTAAGACCCCTTCAAGAGACCCAGTACTTC.

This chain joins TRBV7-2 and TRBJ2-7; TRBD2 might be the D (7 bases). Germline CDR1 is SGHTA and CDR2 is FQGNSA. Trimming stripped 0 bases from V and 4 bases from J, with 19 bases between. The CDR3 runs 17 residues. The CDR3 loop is CASSLARGGAIGYEQYF. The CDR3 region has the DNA TGTGCCAGCAGCTTAGCGAGAGGGGGGGCGATTGGATACGAGCAGTACTTC. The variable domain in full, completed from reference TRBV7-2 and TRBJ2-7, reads GAGVSQSPSNKVTEKGKDVELRCDPISGHTALYWYRQSLGQGLEFLIYFQGNSAPDKSGLPSDRFSAERTGGSVSTLTIQRTQQEDSAVYLCASSLARGGAIGYEQYFGPGTRLTVT.

CDR3: CASSSTGTGVDGYTF. The CDR3 bases are TGTGCCAGCAGCTCAACCGGGACAGGGGTAGATGGCTACACCTTC. V and J are TRBV7-3 and TRBJ1-2; 10 bases agree with TRBD1. This CDR3 spans 15 amino acids. From germline, CDR1 is SGHTA and CDR2 FQGTGA. V was clipped by 4 bases and J by 6 bases; unmatched bases: 8.

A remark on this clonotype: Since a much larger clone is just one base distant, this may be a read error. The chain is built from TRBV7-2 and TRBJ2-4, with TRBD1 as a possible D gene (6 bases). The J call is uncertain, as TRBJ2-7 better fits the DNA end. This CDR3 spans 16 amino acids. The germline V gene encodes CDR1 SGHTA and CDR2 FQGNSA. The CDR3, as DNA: TGTGCCAGCAGCTTACGTACCCCAAACAGGGCTAACGAGCAGTACTTC. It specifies CASSLRTPNRANEQYF.

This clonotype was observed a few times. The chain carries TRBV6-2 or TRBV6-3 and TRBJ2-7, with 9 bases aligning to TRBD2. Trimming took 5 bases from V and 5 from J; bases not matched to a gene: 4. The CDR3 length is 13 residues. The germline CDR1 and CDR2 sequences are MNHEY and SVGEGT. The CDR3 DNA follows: TGTGCCAGCAGTCCCCGGACTAGCGACGAGCAGTACTTC. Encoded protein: CASSPRTSDEQYF.

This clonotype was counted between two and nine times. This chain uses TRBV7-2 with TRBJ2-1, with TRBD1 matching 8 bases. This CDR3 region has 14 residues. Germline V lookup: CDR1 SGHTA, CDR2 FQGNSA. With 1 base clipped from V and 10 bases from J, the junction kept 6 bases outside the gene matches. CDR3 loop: CASSLGTGWGEQFF. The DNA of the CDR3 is TGTGCCAGCAGCTTAGGGACAGGGTGGGGAGAGCAGTTCTTC.

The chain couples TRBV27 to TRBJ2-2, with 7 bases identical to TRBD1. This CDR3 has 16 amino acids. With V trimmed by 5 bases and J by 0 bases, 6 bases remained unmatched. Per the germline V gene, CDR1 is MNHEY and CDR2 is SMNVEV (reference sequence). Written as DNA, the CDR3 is TGTGCCAGCAGTCCGCGACAGGGTACGAACACCGGGGAGCTGTTTTTT. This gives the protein CASSPRQGTNTGELFF.

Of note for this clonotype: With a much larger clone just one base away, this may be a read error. The CDR3 bases are TGTGCCAGCAGCTTAGATAGCGGGGCGAGCTCCTACAATGAGCAGTACTTC. Its translation: CASSLDSGASSYNEQYF. The rearrangement links TRBV7-9 to TRBJ2-1; 8 bases agree with TRBD2. The last part of the DNA fits TRBJ2-7 better; the J call may be wrong. CDR3 size: 17 residues. Per the germline V gene, CDR1 is SEHNR and CDR2 is FQNEAQ (reference sequence).

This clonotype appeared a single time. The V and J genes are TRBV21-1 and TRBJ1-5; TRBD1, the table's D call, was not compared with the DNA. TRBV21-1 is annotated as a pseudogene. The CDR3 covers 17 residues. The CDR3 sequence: CASSIAPTGTSNRPQHF. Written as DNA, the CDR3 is TGTGCCAGCAGCATAGCCCCTACAGGTACAAGCAATCGGCCCCAGCATTTT.

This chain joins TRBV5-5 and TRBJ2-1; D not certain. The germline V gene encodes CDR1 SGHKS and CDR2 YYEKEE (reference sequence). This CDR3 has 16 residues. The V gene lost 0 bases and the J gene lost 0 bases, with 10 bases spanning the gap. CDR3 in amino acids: CASSLAGGYSYNEQFF. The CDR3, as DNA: TGTGCCAGCAGCTTGGCCGGTGGTTACTCCTACAATGAGCAGTTCTTC.

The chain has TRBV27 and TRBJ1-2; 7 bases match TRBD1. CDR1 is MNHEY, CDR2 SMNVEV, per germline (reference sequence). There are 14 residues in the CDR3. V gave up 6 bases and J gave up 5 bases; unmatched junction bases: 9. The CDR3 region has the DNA TGTGCCAGCAGCCCAGGGGGAGGAAAATATGGCTACACCTTC. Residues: CASSPGGGKYGYTF.

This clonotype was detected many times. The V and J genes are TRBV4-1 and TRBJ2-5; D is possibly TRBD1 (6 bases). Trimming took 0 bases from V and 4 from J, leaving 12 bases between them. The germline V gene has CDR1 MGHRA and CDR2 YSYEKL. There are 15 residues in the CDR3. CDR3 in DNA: TGCGCCAGCAGCCAAGAAGGTACAGGGATAGAGACCCAGTACTTC. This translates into CASSQEGTGIETQYF.

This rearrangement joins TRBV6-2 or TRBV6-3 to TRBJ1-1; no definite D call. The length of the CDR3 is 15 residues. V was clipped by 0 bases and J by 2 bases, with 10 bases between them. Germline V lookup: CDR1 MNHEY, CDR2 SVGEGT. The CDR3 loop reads CASSYSIQRNTEAFF. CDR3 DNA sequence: TGTGCCAGCAGTTACTCGATACAGAGAAACACTGAAGCTTTCTTT.

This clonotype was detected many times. In DNA, the CDR3 is TGTGCCATCAATGGGGGTTATCAAGAGACCCAGTACTTC. Protein sequence: CAINGGYQETQYF. The chain recombines TRBV10-3 with TRBJ2-5; D may match TRBD1 or TRBD2 (5 bases each). V was shortened by 7 bases and J by 2 bases, with 11 bases between the two germline ends. The CDR3 has 13 residues. Germline V gene data show CDR1 as ENHRY and CDR2 as SYGVKD.